Relative to its sample, the clone carrying this T cell receptor beta chain is medium-sized. V dropped 1 base and J dropped 6 bases, with 10 bases sitting between them. This CDR3 has 13 amino acids. Stated time point: sample taken at primary tumor resection. The sequenced material consisted of unsorted whole RNA from tumor, nontumor lung or frozen PBMC. The donor population consisted of approximately 70 patients with untreated, early-stage non-small cell lung cancer. TCRdb redid the calling of the 5' RACE reads with MiXCR, one entry per CDR3 protein. In the table there are roughly 17,000 distinct CDR3 sequences, about a fifth of which are singletons. These data come from a study of spatial heterogeneity in lung cancer. Turning to the study itself: Raw sequencing reads included, on average, more than 8.5 appearances of each unique TCR and UMI combination.

The V gene is TRBV12-3 or TRBV12-4, the J gene TRBJ2-7, with D hard to call. Here the sequenced sample was PBMCs, taken at surgery. This receptor was identified in a female donor with early-stage non-small cell lung cancer. This chain's CDR3 is CASSLVGRLEQYF. Here the CDR3 DNA reads TGTGCCAGCAGTTTAGTCGGCAGACTCGAGCAGTACTTC.